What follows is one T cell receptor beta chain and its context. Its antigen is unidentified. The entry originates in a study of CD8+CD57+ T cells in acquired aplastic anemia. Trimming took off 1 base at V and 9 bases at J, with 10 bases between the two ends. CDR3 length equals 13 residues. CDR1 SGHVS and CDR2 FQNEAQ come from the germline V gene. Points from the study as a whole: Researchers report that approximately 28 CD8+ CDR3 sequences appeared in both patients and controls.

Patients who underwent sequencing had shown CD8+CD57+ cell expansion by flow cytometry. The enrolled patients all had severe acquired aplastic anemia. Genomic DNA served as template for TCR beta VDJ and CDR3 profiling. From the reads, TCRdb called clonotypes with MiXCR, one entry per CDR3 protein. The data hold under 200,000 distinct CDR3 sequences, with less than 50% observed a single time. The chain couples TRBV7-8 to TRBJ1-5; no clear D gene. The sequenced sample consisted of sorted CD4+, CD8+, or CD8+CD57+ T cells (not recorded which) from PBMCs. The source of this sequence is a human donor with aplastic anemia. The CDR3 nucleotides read TGTGCCAGCAGCTTAGACAGAGAGAGGCCCCAGCATTTT. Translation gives CASSLDRERPQHF.